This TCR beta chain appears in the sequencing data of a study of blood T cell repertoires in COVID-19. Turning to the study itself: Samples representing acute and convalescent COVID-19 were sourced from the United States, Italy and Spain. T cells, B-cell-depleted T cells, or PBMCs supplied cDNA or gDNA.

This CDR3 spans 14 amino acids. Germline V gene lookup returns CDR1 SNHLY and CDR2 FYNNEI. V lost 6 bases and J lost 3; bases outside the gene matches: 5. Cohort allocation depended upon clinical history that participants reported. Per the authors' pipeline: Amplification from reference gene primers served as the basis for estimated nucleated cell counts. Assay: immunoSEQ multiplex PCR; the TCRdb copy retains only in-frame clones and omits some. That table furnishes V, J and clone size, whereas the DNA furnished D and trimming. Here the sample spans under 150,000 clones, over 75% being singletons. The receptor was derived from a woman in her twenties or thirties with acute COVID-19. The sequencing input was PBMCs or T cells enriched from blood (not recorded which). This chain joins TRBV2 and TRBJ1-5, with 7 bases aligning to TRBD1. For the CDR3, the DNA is TGTGCCAGCAGGGGGGGACAGCTCAATCAGCCCCAGCATTTT. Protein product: CASRGGQLNQPQHF.